This T cell receptor (beta chain) was recorded in a study of blood T cell repertoires in COVID-19. Overall study context: Samples of COVID-19 (acute and convalescent) were obtained from the United States, Italy and Spain.

CDR1 and CDR2 (germline): KGHSH, LQKENI. V was clipped by 4 bases and J by 1 base; unmatched bases: 4. CDR3 size: 16 residues. Here immunoSEQ multiplex PCR was the method, and the copy in TCRdb shows in-frame clones only, minus some. The sample contains 250,000 to 350,000 clones, 80% to 95% of which appear only once. The cohort comprised adults aged about 18 to 100 years residing in about 25 US areas. This clonotype was sampled from a woman in her thirties who had recovered from COVID-19. Sequenced: PBMCs or T cells enriched from blood (not recorded which). The chain has TRBV18 and TRBJ1-5; 10 bases fit TRBD1. CDR3 DNA: TGTGCCAGCTCACAGGGGGACAGGGGAAGCAATCAGCCCCAGCATTTT. As protein: CASSQGDRGSNQPQHF.